The 12 T cell receptor beta chains presented below share a single source sample, sequenced in a study of T cells in Graves' hyperthyroidism and ophthalmopathy. Using RNA transcripts as the source, TCR beta CDR3 regions were amplified. First-round RT-PCR of the TCR CDR3 relied on the HTBI primer set. One entry per CDR3 protein, called by TCRdb with MiXCR from the multiplex PCR reads. The sample carries some 720,000 distinct CDR3 sequences, roughly 15% recorded once. Material for sequencing was blood. These receptors all come from a man aged 18 to 30 with Graves' hyperthyroidism.

This clonotype showed up many times. This chain connects TRBV6-4 to TRBJ1-6; D is perhaps TRBD1 (6 bases). V lost 5 bases, J lost 8 bases, and 16 bases lay in between. Per the germline V gene, CDR1 is MRHNA and CDR2 is SNTAGT. This CDR3 has 15 residues. The CDR3 loop is CASSLGPKGDSPLHF. The CDR3 nucleotides are TGTGCCAGCAGTCTGGGTCCTAAGGGGGATTCACCCCTCCACTTT.

This clonotype was found many times. The chain has TRBV28 and TRBJ1-2, with TRBD1 matching 9 bases. Germline CDR1 MDHEN, CDR2 SYDVKM. V was pared by 6 bases and J by 4 bases, with 3 bases of the junction left unmatched. CDR3 length: 13 residues. CDR3 in amino acids: CASRRDRAYGYTF. DNA of the CDR3: TGTGCCAGCAGACGGGACAGGGCCTATGGCTACACCTTC.

Only a few counts were recorded for this clonotype. The chain couples TRBV5-4 to TRBJ2-6; no definite D call. The germline V gene encodes CDR1 SGHNT and CDR2 YYREEE (reference sequence). The CDR3 totals 15 residues. V was clipped by 2 bases and J by 0 bases, with 6 bases between them. The CDR3 is CASSLSISGANVLTF. The CDR3 DNA follows: TGTGCCAGCAGCTTATCGATCTCTGGGGCCAACGTCCTGACTTTC.

Turning to this clonotype: With a much larger clone just one base away, this may be a read error. The chain recombines TRBV5-6 with TRBJ2-5; 8 bases are shared with TRBD2. CDR3 length equals 14 residues. The germline V gene has CDR1 SGHDT and CDR2 YYEEEE. The ends lost 2 bases at V and 4 bases at J; junction bases unmatched: 4. Written as DNA, the CDR3 is TGTGCCAGCAGCTTTGAAGCGGGAGCAGAGACCCAGTACTTC. Amino acids: CASSFEAGAETQYF.

This clonotype appeared many times. The chain uses TRBV14 and TRBJ2-1; D gene uncertain. Germline V CDR1 and CDR2: SGHDN, FVKESK. The CDR3 length is 13 residues. With 3 bases removed from V and 5 bases from J, the gap between germline ends came to 8 bases. Here the CDR3 DNA reads TGTGCCAGCAGCCACGGGTTCAACAATGAGCAGTTCTTC. Its translation: CASSHGFNNEQFF.

The J gene is TRBJ2-7, the V gene TRBV5-6; D remains ambiguous. Germline CDR1 is SGHDT and CDR2 is YYEEEE. Trimming cost V 0 bases and J 0 bases, with 16 bases left between them. The CDR3 has 17 amino acids. The CDR3 reads CASSLEIPPYPSYEQYF. For the CDR3, the DNA is TGTGCCAGCAGCTTGGAAATACCGCCGTATCCCTCCTACGAGCAGTACTTC.

DNA of the CDR3: TGTGCCATCAGTGAGTCTTTACTCCGGATTAAATACTTC. Its translation: CAISESLLRIKYF. The chain carries TRBV10-3 and TRBJ2-5; D gene ambiguous. V was shortened by 0 bases and J by 14 bases, with 16 bases between the two germline ends. Per the germline V gene, CDR1 is ENHRY and CDR2 is SYGVKD. This CDR3 is built from 13 residues.

The table lists this clonotype with a few counts. The genes are TRBV6-1 and TRBJ2-2; tentatively, D is TRBD2 (6 bases). The CDR3 extends over 14 amino acids. CDR1 and CDR2 (germline): MNHNS, SASEGT. The V end lost 6 bases, the J end lost 2 bases, and 10 bases lay between the germline ends. The CDR3 DNA sequence: TGTGCCAGCAGAGGACTAACTAACACCGGGGAGCTGTTTTTT. The encoded protein is CASRGLTNTGELFF.

This clonotype was found a few times. This may be a read error: a much more frequent sequence differs by one nucleotide. J is TRBJ2-1 and V is TRBV28; unclear D gene. Germline V gene lookup returns CDR1 MDHEN and CDR2 SYDVKM. The V gene lost 2 bases and the J gene lost 6 bases, with 5 bases spanning the gap. The CDR3 runs 12 residues. The CDR3 nucleotides read TGTGCCAGCAGTTTAGAGTTCAATGAGCAGTTCTTC. Translating gives CASSLEFNEQFF.

About this clonotype itself: Given a much more abundant clone one base away, this may be a read error. The chain employs TRBV7-9 and TRBJ2-3; D might be TRBD2 (6 bases). V lost 5 bases and J 5 bases, leaving 8 bases between the germline ends. The CDR3 totals 12 residues. Germline V CDR1 and CDR2: SEHNR, FQNEAQ (reference sequence). CDR3 sequence reads: CASSHGGDTQYF. CDR3 DNA: TGTGCCAGCAGCCACGGGGGAGATACGCAGTATTTT.

The rearrangement links TRBV29-1 to TRBJ2-1; no firm D call. CDR1 is SQVTM, CDR2 ANQGSEA, per germline. Trimming cost V 5 bases and J 0 bases, with 11 bases left between them. The CDR3 length is 14 residues. The CDR3 DNA reads as TGCAGCGTTTGGGTCGTGAGCTCCTACAATGAGCAGTTCTTC. Amino acid sequence: CSVWVVSSYNEQFF.

The V and J genes are TRBV5-5 and TRBJ2-4, with TRBD2 matching over 7 bases. Germline V CDR1 and CDR2: SGHKS, YYEKEE (reference sequence). The CDR3 loop spans 15 amino acids. After removal of 4 bases from V and 1 base from J, the junction contained 5 bases not matched to a gene. CDR3 sequence: CASSPPLAAKNIQYF. The CDR3 DNA is TGTGCCAGCAGCCCGCCACTAGCGGCCAAAAACATTCAGTACTTC.